This T cell receptor (beta chain) was retrieved from a study of beta chain features in type 1 diabetes. All of the isolated RNA was reverse transcribed, so expressed TCRB transcripts were sequenced. Around 3.57 million reads was the average for naive, central memory and regulatory T cell samples. TCRdb's copy holds only in-frame clones and misses some; the assay was immunoSEQ multiplex PCR. Among over 700,000 clones listed, 17% were seen once. In germline, CDR1 is SGHRS, CDR2 YFSETQ. The CDR3 spans 14 residues. With 1 base removed from V and 7 bases from J, the gap between germline ends came to 11 bases. Notes on this clone: The antigen is undetermined.

Whole-study findings and limits: VDJ junctions from patients with type 1 diabetes contained fewer insertions and more deletions. High TCR expression in some cells could lead to their over-representation in cDNA sequencing. The naive, central memory and Treg TCRB repertoires of patients appeared to be more similar to one another than those of healthy donors.

The sample was naive CD4+ T cells from blood. The J gene is TRBJ1-4, the V gene TRBV5-1; a possible D gene is TRBD1 (6 bases). The source is a woman aged 18-35 years in good health. This chain's CDR3 is CASSLRGAPEKLFF. The CDR3 coding sequence is TGCGCCAGCAGCTTGCGGGGGGCGCCTGAAAAACTGTTTTTT.